This passage covers 8 T cell receptor beta chains from one sample sequenced in a study of control samples from healthy donors and cancer patients. Produced via immunoSEQ multiplex PCR; TCRdb's table is partial and in-frame only. The top ten clones hold less than 4.5% of a sample with tens of thousands of clones, around 94% of them seen once. The sequenced sample consisted of blood. The origin of the receptors is a man aged 25 to 40 in good health.

This clone showed up just once. The chain recombines TRBV4-1 with TRBJ1-2; D gene unclear. Per germline, CDR1 MGHRA and CDR2 YSYEKL. The ends were cut back, 0 bases at V and 14 bases at J, with 16 bases in the middle. The CDR3 runs 13 residues. The CDR3 is CASSQEDWAGATF. The CDR3 nucleotides are TGCGCCAGCAGCCAAGAGGACTGGGCGGGCGCTACCTTC.

The chain joins TRBV5-6 to TRBJ1-5; 7 nucleotides line up with TRBD1. The CDR3 is 15 residues long. J was trimmed by 2 bases and V by 3 bases; bases with no gene match: 5. Germline values: CDR1 SGHDT, CDR2 YYEEEE. CDR3 protein: CASSSGTARNQPQHF. CDR3 nucleotides: TGTGCCAGCAGCTCCGGGACAGCCCGCAATCAGCCCCAGCATTTT.

The rearrangement links TRBV29-1 to TRBJ2-7; D not certain. CDR1 is SQVTM and CDR2 is ANQGSEA in the germline V gene. This CDR3 comprises 13 residues. CDR3 in amino acids: CLPAKNTDYEQYF. CDR3 DNA sequence: TGCCTCCCAGCTAAAAACACGGACTACGAGCAGTACTTC.

This chain links TRBV5-1 with TRBJ2-1; TRBD2 matches at 8 bases. CDR3 length equals 17 residues. Per the germline V gene, CDR1 is SGHRS and CDR2 is YFSETQ. Trimming removed 1 base from V and 4 bases from J; junction bases left unmatched: 10. This chain's CDR3 is CASSLMARGGGYNEQFF. CDR3 nucleotide sequence: TGCGCCAGCAGCTTGATGGCTCGGGGGGGTGGTTACAATGAGCAGTTCTTC.

The rearrangement links TRBV2 to TRBJ2-3, with 10 bases matching TRBD1. V lost 6 bases and J lost 5; bases outside the gene matches: 8. Germline V gives CDR1 SNHLY, CDR2 FYNNEI. This CDR3 has 15 residues. The CDR3, as DNA: TGTGCCAGCAGGCGGGACAGGGGACGAGGAGATACGCAGTATTTT. It translates to CASRRDRGRGDTQYF. Complete variable domain (other parts from reference TRBV2 and TRBJ2-3): EPEVTQTPSHQVTQMGQEVILRCVPISNHLYFYWYRQILGQKVEFLVSFYNNEISEKSEIFDDQFSVERPDGSNFTLKIRSTKLEDSAMYFCASRRDRGRGDTQYFGPGTRLTVL.

The chain employs TRBV15 and TRBJ1-2; D is ambiguous. The CDR3 contains 11 residues. Per germline, CDR1 LNHNV and CDR2 YYDKDF (reference sequence). The V gene lost 3 bases and the J gene lost 5 bases, with 4 bases spanning the gap. The CDR3 region has the DNA TGTGCCACCAGCAGTGGTTATGGCTACACCTTC. Translation: CATSSGYGYTF.

This clone was counted once. The genes are TRBV18 and TRBJ1-6; D gene ambiguous. Per the germline V gene, CDR1 is KGHSH and CDR2 is LQKENI. The CDR3 runs to 14 residues. Deletions cut 3 bases from V and 6 bases from J, with 9 bases between. CDR3 residues: CASSPPGINSPLHF. CDR3 bases: TGTGCCAGCTCACCTCCGGGGATTAATTCACCCCTCCACTTT.

This clone appeared once. The gene calls are TRBV29-1 and TRBJ2-1; D unclear. V lost 7 bases to trimming and J lost 3 bases, with 7 bases between them. The germline V gene encodes CDR1 SQVTM and CDR2 ANQGSEA. The length of the CDR3 is 11 residues. The DNA of the CDR3 is TGCAGCGAGTACGTCTACAATGAGCAGTTCTTC. Translating it yields CSEYVYNEQFF.